A selection of T cell receptor beta chains follows, all from one sample in a study of blood T cells in healthy people across ages. One entry per CDR3 protein results from TCRdb running MiXCR on the 5' RACE reads. The sample lists hundreds of thousands of distinct CDR3 sequences, 56% occurring once. The specimen sequenced was blood. The source of these receptors is a middle-aged man in good health. Each CDR3 is given without its conserved first and last residue.

J	V	CDR3
TRBJ2-7	TRBV27	ASSKPGEEQY
TRBJ2-7	TRBV6-5	ASSSPWVSGSSYEQY
TRBJ1-2	TRBV29-1	SVALGQNYGYT
TRBJ2-7	TRBV29-1	SAPSVAGVTSYEQY
TRBJ1-2	TRBV2	ASYRDSLYGYT
TRBJ2-3	TRBV5-5	ASSFRVDTQY
TRBJ2-5	TRBV5-6	ASSLEGESRETQY
TRBJ2-6	TRBV7-8	ASSLAGPGSGANVLT
-	TRBV29-1	STNHHRGYEQY
TRBJ2-1	TRBV5-1	ASSLARRGSSYNEQF
TRBJ2-1	TRBV20-1	SAGGTSGGARYEQF
TRBJ2-3	TRBV29-1	SVEERQAGSTDTQY
TRBJ1-4	TRBV15	ATSRVGVDEKLF
TRBJ2-1	TRBV24-1	ATSDTTRAGEQF
TRBJ2-3	TRBV6-5	ASSYISRTDTQY
TRBJ2-1	TRBV7-9	ASSRGDNSYNEQF
TRBJ2-2	TRBV9	ASSADGRNTGELF
TRBJ2-7	TRBV20-1	SARLAPYEQY
TRBJ2-3	TRBV7-2	ASSFPFGGSRDTQY
TRBJ1-2	TRBV7-9	ASSTAGQGARGYGYT
TRBJ1-4	TRBV20-1	SARDREKLF
-	TRBV11-1	ASSRGTGYYEQY
TRBJ2-1	TRBV29-1	SVEEASYEQF
TRBJ2-3	TRBV5-1	ASSLLSQGYLRTDTQY
TRBJ2-3	TRBV25-1	ASSYQYTDTQY
TRBJ2-2	TRBV9	ASSITNTGELF
TRBJ2-7	TRBV5-1	ASSVAPGRGEQY
TRBJ2-5	TRBV5-5	ASSSQGFETQY
TRBJ2-2	TRBV7-9	AGSPGTGTNTGELF
TRBJ2-3	TRBV7-9	ASSPTGVEDTQY
TRBJ1-1	TRBV7-2	ASKVTANTEAF
TRBJ2-7	TRBV27	ASSLDRSAYEQY
TRBJ2-7	TRBV28	ASTQGSPYEQY